The source of this T cell receptor (beta chain) is a study of identical twins. TCRdb recomputed calls from the 5' RACE reads with MiXCR, one row per CDR3 protein. The data show about 810,000 distinct CDR3 sequences, around an eighth seen once. V lost 1 base and J lost 3, with 12 bases in between. Looked up from germline, CDR1 is SEHNR and CDR2 is FQNEAQ (reference sequence). This CDR3 comprises 15 residues. The sample was also linked to a second study, of yellow fever vaccine responses in identical twins.

The chain recombines TRBV7-9 with TRBJ1-1, with unresolved D. Sequenced: PBMCs. This clonotype was sampled from a woman aged 18-30 years in good health. The CDR3 sequence is CASSLDWGSDTEAFF. The CDR3 nucleotides are TGTGCCAGCAGCTTAGACTGGGGTTCGGACACTGAAGCTTTCTTT. The full variable domain, its missing parts supplied by reference TRBV7-9 and TRBJ1-1, is DTGVSQNPRHKITKRGQNVTFRCDPISEHNRLYWYRQTLGQGPEFLTYFQNEAQLEKSRLLSDRFSAERPKGSFSTLEIQRTEQGDSAMYLCASSLDWGSDTEAFFGQGTRLTVV.